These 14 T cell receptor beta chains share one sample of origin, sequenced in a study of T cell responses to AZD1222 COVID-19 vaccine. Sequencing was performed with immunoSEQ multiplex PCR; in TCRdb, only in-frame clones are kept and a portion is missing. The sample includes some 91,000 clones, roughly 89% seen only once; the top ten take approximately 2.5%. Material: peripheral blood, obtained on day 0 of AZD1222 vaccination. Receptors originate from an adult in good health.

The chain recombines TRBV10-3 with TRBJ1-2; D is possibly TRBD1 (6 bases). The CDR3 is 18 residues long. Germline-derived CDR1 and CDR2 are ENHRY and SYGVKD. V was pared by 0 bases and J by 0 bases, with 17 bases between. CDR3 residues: CAISESTGSSPANYGYTF. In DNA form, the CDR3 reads TGTGCCATCAGTGAGTCCACAGGGTCTTCTCCGGCTAACTATGGCTACACCTTC.

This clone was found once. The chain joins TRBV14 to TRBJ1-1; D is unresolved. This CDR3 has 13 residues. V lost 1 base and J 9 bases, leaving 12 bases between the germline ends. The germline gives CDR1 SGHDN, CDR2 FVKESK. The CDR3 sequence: CASSQVGVSKAFF. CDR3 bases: TGTGCCAGCAGCCAAGTGGGAGTCTCGAAAGCTTTCTTT.

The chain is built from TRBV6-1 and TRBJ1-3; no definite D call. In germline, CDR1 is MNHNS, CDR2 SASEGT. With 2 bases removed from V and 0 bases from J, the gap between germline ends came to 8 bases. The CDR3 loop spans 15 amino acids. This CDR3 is CASSEIQPSGNTIYF. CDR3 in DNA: TGTGCCAGCAGTGAAATCCAACCCTCTGGAAACACCATATATTTT.

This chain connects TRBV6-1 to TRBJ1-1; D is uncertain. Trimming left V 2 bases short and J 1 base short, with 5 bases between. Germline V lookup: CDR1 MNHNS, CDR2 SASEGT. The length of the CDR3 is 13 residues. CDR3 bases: TGTGCCAGCAGTGAAACTGAGAACACTGAAGCTTTCTTT. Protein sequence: CASSETENTEAFF.

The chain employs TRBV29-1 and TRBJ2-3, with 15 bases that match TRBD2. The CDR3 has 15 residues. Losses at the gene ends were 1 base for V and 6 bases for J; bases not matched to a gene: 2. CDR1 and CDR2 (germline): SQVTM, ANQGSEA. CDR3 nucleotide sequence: TGCAGCGTTGAAGGGACTAGCGGGGGGGCGGATACGCAGTATTTT. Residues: CSVEGTSGGADTQYF.

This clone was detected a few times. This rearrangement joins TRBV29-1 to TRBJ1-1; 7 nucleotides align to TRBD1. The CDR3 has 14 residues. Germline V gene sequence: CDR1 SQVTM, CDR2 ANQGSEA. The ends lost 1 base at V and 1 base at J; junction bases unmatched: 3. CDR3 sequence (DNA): TGCAGCGTTGAAGCCCGGACAGGGAACACTGAAGCTTTCTTT. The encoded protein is CSVEARTGNTEAFF.

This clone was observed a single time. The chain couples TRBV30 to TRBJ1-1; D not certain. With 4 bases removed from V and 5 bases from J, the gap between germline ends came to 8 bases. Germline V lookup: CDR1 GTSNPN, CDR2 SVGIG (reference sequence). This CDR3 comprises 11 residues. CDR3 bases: TGTGCCTGGACGTGGGGAACTGAAGCTTTCTTT. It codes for CAWTWGTEAFF.

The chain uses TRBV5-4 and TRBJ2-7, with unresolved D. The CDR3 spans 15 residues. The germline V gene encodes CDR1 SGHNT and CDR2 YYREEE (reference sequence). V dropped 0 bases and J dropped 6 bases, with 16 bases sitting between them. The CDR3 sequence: CASSLGSFRGPEQYF. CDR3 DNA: TGTGCCAGCAGCTTGGGCTCCTTCCGAGGCCCCGAGCAGTACTTC.

DNA for the CDR3: TGTGCCAGTAGCAACGGGGGAGGGCGCTCCTACAATGAGCAGTTCTTC. The encoded protein is CASSNGGGRSYNEQFF. The chain couples TRBV19 to TRBJ2-1; 7 bases align to TRBD2. The length of the CDR3 is 16 residues. Germline values: CDR1 LNHDA, CDR2 SQIVND (reference sequence). With 6 bases clipped from V and 0 bases from J, the junction kept 8 bases outside the gene matches.

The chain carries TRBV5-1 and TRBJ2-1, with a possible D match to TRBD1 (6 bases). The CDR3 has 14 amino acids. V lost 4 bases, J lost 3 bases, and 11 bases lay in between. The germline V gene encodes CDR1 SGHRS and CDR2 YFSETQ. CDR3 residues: CASSSGQLYNEQFF. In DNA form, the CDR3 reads TGCGCCAGCAGCAGTGGACAGCTCTACAATGAGCAGTTCTTC.

The CDR3 DNA sequence: TGTGCCAGCACTCCTAGTAGTTCCTACGAGCAGTACTTC. Amino acid sequence: CASTPSSSYEQYF. The chain couples TRBV2 to TRBJ2-7; D call uncertain. Trimming took 7 bases from V and 1 from J, leaving 11 bases between them. The CDR3 totals 13 residues. CDR1 is SNHLY and CDR2 is FYNNEI in the germline V gene. Full variable domain (outside the CDR3, taken from reference TRBV2 and TRBJ2-7): EPEVTQTPSHQVTQMGQEVILRCVPISNHLYFYWYRQILGQKVEFLVSFYNNEISEKSEIFDDQFSVERPDGSNFTLKIRSTKLEDSAMYFCASTPSSSYEQYFGPGTRLTVT.

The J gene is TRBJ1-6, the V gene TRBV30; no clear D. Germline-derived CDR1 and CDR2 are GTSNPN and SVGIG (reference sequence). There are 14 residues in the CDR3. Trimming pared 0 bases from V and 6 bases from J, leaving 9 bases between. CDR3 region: CAWSVGQTNSPLHF. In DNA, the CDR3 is TGTGCCTGGAGTGTTGGGCAGACTAATTCACCCCTCCACTTT.

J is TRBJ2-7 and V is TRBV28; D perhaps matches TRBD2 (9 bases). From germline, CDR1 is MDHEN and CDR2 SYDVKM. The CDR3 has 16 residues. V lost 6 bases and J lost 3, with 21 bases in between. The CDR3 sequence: CASRPGGGRALYEQYF. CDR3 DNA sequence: TGTGCCAGCAGGCCAGGGGGCGGGAGGGCTCTCTACGAGCAGTACTTC.

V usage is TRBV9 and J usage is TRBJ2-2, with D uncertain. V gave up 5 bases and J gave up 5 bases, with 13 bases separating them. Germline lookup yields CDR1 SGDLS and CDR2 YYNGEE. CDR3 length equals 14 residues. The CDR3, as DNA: TGTGCCAGCAGTCCGTCAGTTGGTACCGGGGAGCTGTTTTTT. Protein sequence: CASSPSVGTGELFF.